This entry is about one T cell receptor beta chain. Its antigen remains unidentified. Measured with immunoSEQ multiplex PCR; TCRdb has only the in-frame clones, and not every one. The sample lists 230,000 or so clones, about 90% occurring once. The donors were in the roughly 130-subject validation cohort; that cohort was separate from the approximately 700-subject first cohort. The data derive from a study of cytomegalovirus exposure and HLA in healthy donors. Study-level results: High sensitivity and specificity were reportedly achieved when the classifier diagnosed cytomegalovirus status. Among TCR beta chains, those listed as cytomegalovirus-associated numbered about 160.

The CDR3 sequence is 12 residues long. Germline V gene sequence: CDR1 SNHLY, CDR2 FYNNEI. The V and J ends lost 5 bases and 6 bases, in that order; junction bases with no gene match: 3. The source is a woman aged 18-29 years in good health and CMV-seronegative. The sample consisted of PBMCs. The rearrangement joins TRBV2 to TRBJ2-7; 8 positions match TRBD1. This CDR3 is CASSRDRGEQYF. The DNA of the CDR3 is TGTGCCAGCAGTCGTGACAGGGGCGAGCAGTACTTC.